Sequencing of this T cell receptor (beta chain) was carried out in a study of blood T cell repertoires in COVID-19. Study-level background: The study drew acute and convalescent COVID-19 samples from the United States, Italy and Spain.

Everyone who took part was about 18 to 90 years old, and they came from 20 to 25 US areas. Grouping used clinical history reported by participants in a survey and questionnaire. Authors' data handling: Reference gene primer amplification gave estimated nucleated cell counts. Assay used: immunoSEQ multiplex PCR; TCRdb lists only in-frame clones, some missing. The D gene and trimming were derived from the DNA, and the V and J assignments and clone size from that table. The top ten hold about a tenth of the sample, which has around 300,000 clones, around 92% seen once. The sequence was collected from a woman in her 30s who had recovered from COVID-19. Material for sequencing was PBMCs or T cells enriched from blood (not recorded which).

CDR3 nucleotides: TGTGCCAGCAGTTACGCGGGGGGGGGAAGCCAAAACATTCAGTACTTC. Amino acid sequence: CASSYAGGGSQNIQYF. The rearrangement joins TRBV7-8 to TRBJ2-4; 9 nucleotides agree with TRBD2. V lost 6 bases and J lost 5; bases outside the gene matches: 11. The germline gives CDR1 SGHVS, CDR2 FQNEAQ. The length of the CDR3 is 16 residues.